This TCR beta chain was identified during a study of CD8+ T cells in alopecia areata. Across the whole study: The study gave treated patients oral tofacitinib at 5 to 10 mg twice daily. Study outcomes and limitations: Normal scalp had lower clonality than lesional scalp, with alopecia totalis/universalis lesions showing this most strongly. In patients, TCRs were shared less clearly than in mice, and HLA may possibly be involved.

From alopecia areata patients, lesional scalp punch biopsies and peripheral blood were collected. There are 15 residues in the CDR3. Trimming pared 3 bases from V and 0 bases from J, leaving 12 bases between. In germline, CDR1 is GTSNPN, CDR2 SVGIG (reference sequence). In the case of this clone: Antigen specificity is unknown.

Following extraction, RNA underwent reverse transcription to cDNA, which served as the sequencing template. TCRdb keeps only in-frame clones here, not all; method: immunoSEQ multiplex PCR. The table records 140,000 to 150,000 clones, around 47% of them present only once. The sample was CD4+ T cells sorted from blood. The source is a human donor with alopecia areata. V is TRBV30 and J is TRBJ2-1; D may be TRBD1 (6 bases). CDR3 sequence reads: CAWRTGQSSYNEQFF. DNA for the CDR3: TGTGCCTGGAGGACCGGACAGAGCTCCTACAATGAGCAGTTCTTC.